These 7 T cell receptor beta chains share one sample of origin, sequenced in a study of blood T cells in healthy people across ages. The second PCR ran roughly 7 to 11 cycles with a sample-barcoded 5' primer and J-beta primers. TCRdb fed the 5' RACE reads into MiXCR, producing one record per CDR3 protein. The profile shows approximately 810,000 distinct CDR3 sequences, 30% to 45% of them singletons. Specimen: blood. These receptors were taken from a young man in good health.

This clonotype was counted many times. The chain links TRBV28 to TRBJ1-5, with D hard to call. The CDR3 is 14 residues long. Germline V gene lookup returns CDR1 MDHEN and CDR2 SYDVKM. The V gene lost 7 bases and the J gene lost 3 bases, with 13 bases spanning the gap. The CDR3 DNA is TGTGCCAGCACTAAAAAGGGCCACAATCAGCCCCAGCATTTT. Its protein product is CASTKKGHNQPQHF.

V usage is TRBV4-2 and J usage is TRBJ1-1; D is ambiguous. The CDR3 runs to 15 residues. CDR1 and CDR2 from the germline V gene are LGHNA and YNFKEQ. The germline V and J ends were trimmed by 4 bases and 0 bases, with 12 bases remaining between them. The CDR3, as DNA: TGTGCCAGCAGCCCACTAACCCCTCTGAACACTGAAGCTTTCTTT. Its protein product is CASSPLTPLNTEAFF.

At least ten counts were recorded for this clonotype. CDR3 in DNA: TGTGCCAGCAGGGAGACAGGGTTCGGTGGCTACACCTTC. It translates to CASRETGFGGYTF. The chain recombines TRBV12-3 or TRBV12-4 with TRBJ1-2; the match to TRBD1 covers 7 bases. The length of the CDR3 is 13 residues. V shed 6 bases and J 7 bases; nucleotides not matched to a gene: 8.

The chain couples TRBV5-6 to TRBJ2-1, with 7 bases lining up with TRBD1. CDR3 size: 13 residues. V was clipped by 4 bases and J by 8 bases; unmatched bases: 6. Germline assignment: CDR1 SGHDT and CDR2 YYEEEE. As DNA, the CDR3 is TGTGCCAGCAGCCCGACAGGGATCGATGAGCAGTTCTTC. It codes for CASSPTGIDEQFF.

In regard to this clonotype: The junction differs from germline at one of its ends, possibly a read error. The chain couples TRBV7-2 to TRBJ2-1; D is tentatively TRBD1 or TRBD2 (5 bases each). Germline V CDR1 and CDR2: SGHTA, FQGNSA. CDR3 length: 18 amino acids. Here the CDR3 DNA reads TGTGCCAGCGGCTTCGACCAAGCGGACAAGGGCGAATACAATGAGCAGTTCTTC. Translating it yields CASGFDQADKGEYNEQFF. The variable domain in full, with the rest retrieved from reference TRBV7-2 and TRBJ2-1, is GAGVSQSPSNKVTEKGKDVELRCDPISGHTALYWYRQSLGQGLEFLIYFQGNSAPDKSGLPSDRFSAERTGGSVSTLTIQRTQQEDSAVYLCASGFDQADKGEYNEQFFGPGTRLTVL.

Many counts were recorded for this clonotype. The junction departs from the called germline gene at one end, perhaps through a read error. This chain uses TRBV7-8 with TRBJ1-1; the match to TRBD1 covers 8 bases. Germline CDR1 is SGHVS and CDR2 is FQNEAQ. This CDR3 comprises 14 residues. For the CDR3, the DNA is TGCGCCAGCAGTCCCGGGACAGGTTACACTGAAGCTTTCTTT. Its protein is CASSPGTGYTEAFF.

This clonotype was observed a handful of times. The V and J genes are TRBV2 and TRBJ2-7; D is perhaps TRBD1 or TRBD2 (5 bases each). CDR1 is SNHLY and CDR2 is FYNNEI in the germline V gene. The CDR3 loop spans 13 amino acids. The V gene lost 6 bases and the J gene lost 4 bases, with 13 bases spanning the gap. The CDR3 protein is CASSRDGLYEQYF. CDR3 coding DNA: TGTGCCAGCAGCAGGGACGGATTGTACGAGCAGTACTTC.